One sample yielded the 2 T cell receptor beta chains listed below, sequenced in a study of T cell repertoires in cytomegalovirus infection. No antigen is known for these receptors. TCRdb called the reads again in MiXCR, with one record for every CDR3 protein. The table has under 350,000 distinct CDR3 sequences, less than 25% seen once. Sequences were derived from cultured PBMCs, sampled from culture after CMV antigen stimulation. Receptors were obtained from a human donor in good health (CMV status not recorded). Some clones in this sample may be carry-over from other donors' samples.

This clonotype was seen ten or more times. This rearrangement joins TRBV6-5 to TRBJ2-3; 9 nucleotides align to TRBD1. Germline lookup yields CDR1 MNHEY and CDR2 SVGAGI. J lost 6 bases, V lost 5 bases, and 9 bases had no gene match. This CDR3 contains 15 residues. The CDR3: CASSDFTGGVDTQYF. In DNA, the CDR3 is TGTGCCAGCAGTGACTTTACAGGGGGCGTTGATACGCAGTATTTT.

This clonotype was detected a few times. The rearrangement joins TRBV12-3 or TRBV12-4 to TRBJ1-6, with 8 bases fitting TRBD1. With V trimmed by 4 bases and J by 9 bases, 8 bases remained unmatched. The length of the CDR3 is 15 residues. CDR3 DNA sequence: TGTGCCAGCAGTTCCGACAGGGGCCAGGGTTCACCCCTCCACTTT. Translated: CASSSDRGQGSPLHF.